Each of the 22 T cell receptor beta chains below was sequenced from the same sample in a study of regulatory T cells in long-lasting Graves disease. The TCR beta library used iRepertoire HTBI primers with Arm-PCR amplification of CDR3. In TCRdb, the multiplex PCR reads were re-called with MiXCR into one record per CDR3 protein. The repertoire includes about 470,000 distinct CDR3 sequences, 20% of them detected once, and approximately 7.8% sits in the top ten. Time point indicated: persistent/refractory GD, antithyroid drugs over 5 years with positive TRAb. The TCR library was prepared using RNA isolated from PBMCs. The source material was peripheral blood mononuclear cells (PBMCs), sampled when the disease was refractory, from a patient treated with antithyroid drugs. These receptors originate from a female donor with Graves disease.

This clonotype showed up many times. This chain joins TRBV20-1 and TRBJ1-1; D remains unclear. Trimming shortened V by 1 base and J by 11 bases, and 14 bases separated the two germline ends. Germline V gene sequence: CDR1 DFQATT, CDR2 SNEGSKA (reference sequence). This CDR3 contains 12 residues. The CDR3, as DNA: TGCAGTGCTAGAGTAGGTCAGAGGGCGGCTTTCTTT. It specifies CSARVGQRAAFF.

This clonotype was recorded at least ten times. The CDR3 loop is CASSRVGGYNEQFF. The DNA for the CDR3 is TGTGCCAGCAGTCGAGTCGGGGGTTACAATGAGCAGTTCTTC. V and J are TRBV11-1 and TRBJ2-1; possible D gene TRBD2, 6 bases. This CDR3 spans 14 amino acids. Germline CDR1 SGHAT, CDR2 FQDESV (reference sequence). V lost 6 bases and J lost 4, with 13 bases in between.

This clonotype was seen repeatedly, ten times or more. The chain combines TRBV12-3 or TRBV12-4 with TRBJ1-5; D gene uncertain. V was cut by 10 bases and J by 4 bases, with 14 bases left in between. The CDR3 has 13 amino acids. This chain's CDR3 is CATSEGQNQPQHF. The CDR3 nucleotides read TGTGCCACCTCAGAGGGTCAAAATCAGCCCCAGCATTTT.

This clonotype was found a few times. The chain carries TRBV9 and TRBJ2-5; 7 bases line up with TRBD2. Trimming took 3 bases from V and 4 from J; bases not matched to a gene: 12. This CDR3 spans 16 amino acids. Per the germline V gene, CDR1 is SGDLS and CDR2 is YYNGEE. The CDR3 region has the DNA TGTGCCAGCAGCGGGTGGAAGGCGGGAGTAGGAGAGACCCAGTACTTC. Protein: CASSGWKAGVGETQYF.

This clonotype has at least ten counts. The chain has TRBV6-1 and TRBJ1-2, with TRBD1 identical over 9 bases. Trimming cost V 5 bases and J 6 bases; bases outside gene matches: 10. Germline loops: CDR1 MNHNS, CDR2 SASEGT. This CDR3 has 15 residues. The CDR3 reads CASSPRGQGRDGYTF. The CDR3 DNA reads TGTGCCAGCAGTCCACGGGGACAGGGAAGGGATGGCTACACCTTC.

The CDR3 nucleotides are TGCGCCAGCAGCTGGAAACAGGGCATTGACGGGAACGAGCAGTACTTC. It is translated as CASSWKQGIDGNEQYF. V and J are TRBV5-1 and TRBJ2-7; possible D gene TRBD1, 6 bases. Germline lookup yields CDR1 SGHRS and CDR2 YFSETQ. Deletions cut 3 bases from V and 5 bases from J, with 21 bases between. The CDR3 spans 16 residues. The entire variable domain, with the rest obtained from reference TRBV5-1 and TRBJ2-7, is as follows: KAGVTQTPRYLIKTRGQQVTLSCSPISGHRSVSWYQQTPGQGLQFLFEYFSETQRNKGNFPGRFSGRQFSNSRSEMNVSTLELGDSALYLCASSWKQGIDGNEQYFGPGTRLTVT.

The rearrangement links TRBV25-1 to TRBJ2-3; D ambiguous. Germline assignment: CDR1 MGHDK and CDR2 SYGVNS. Deletions cut 6 bases from V and 3 bases from J, with 10 bases between. This CDR3 is 13 amino acids long. This CDR3 is CASSAETTDTQYF. CDR3 DNA: TGTGCCAGCAGCGCGGAAACGACAGATACGCAGTATTTT.

This clonotype was observed at least ten times. J is TRBJ2-2 and V is TRBV2, with D possibly called TRBD1 or TRBD2 (5 bases each). Germline V lookup: CDR1 SNHLY, CDR2 FYNNEI. CDR3 length equals 14 residues. Trimming removed 6 bases at V and 6 bases at J, with 14 bases between. CDR3 residues: CASRGTTTSGELFF. CDR3 nucleotides: TGTGCCAGCAGGGGGACGACCACGTCCGGGGAGCTGTTTTTT.

In regard to this clonotype: A single base separates this from a much larger clone, so it may be a read error. The CDR3 bases are TGTGCCAGTTGTGTTGGCAATCAGCCCCAGCATTTT. Protein product: CASCVGNQPQHF. The chain links TRBV12-3 or TRBV12-4 to TRBJ1-5; D call uncertain. This CDR3 spans 12 amino acids. V lost 9 bases to trimming and J lost 2 bases, with 8 bases between them.

This chain connects TRBV6-5 to TRBJ2-7; D call uncertain. Trimming cost V 3 bases and J 2 bases, with 8 bases left between them. The CDR3 covers 13 residues. Germline V gene sequence: CDR1 MNHEY, CDR2 SVGAGI. The CDR3 here is CASSYNNPYEQYF. For the CDR3, the DNA is TGTGCCAGCAGTTATAACAATCCCTACGAGCAGTACTTC.

The chain recombines TRBV3-1 with TRBJ1-1; no reliable D call. Germline V gene data show CDR1 as LGHDT and CDR2 as YNNKEL (reference sequence). This CDR3 region has 15 residues. V lost 3 bases to trimming and J lost 0 bases, with 11 bases between them. The CDR3 reads CASSHPGRMNTEAFF. CDR3 DNA: TGTGCCAGCAGCCACCCCGGAAGGATGAACACTGAAGCTTTCTTT.

This clonotype was recorded at least ten times. The V call is TRBV29-1, the J call TRBJ2-7, with TRBD1 matching over 10 bases. The CDR3 is 14 residues long. With V trimmed by 7 bases and J by 3 bases, 9 bases remained unmatched. Looked up from germline, CDR1 is SQVTM and CDR2 is ANQGSEA. In DNA, the CDR3 is TGCAGCGCCCGTGACAGGGGGCTTGACTACGAGCAGTACTTC. Protein product: CSARDRGLDYEQYF.

This clonotype was seen a few times. The chain recombines TRBV6-1 with TRBJ2-7; 8 bases fit TRBD2. Germline CDR1 and CDR2: MNHNS and SASEGT. J lost 1 base, V lost 7 bases, and 6 bases had no gene match. There are 14 residues in the CDR3. CDR3: CASKAGVESYEQYF. The CDR3 nucleotides are TGTGCCAGCAAAGCGGGAGTGGAGTCCTACGAGCAGTACTTC.

CDR3 sequence reads: CAWSGGQGAGNYGYTF. CDR3 nucleotide sequence: TGTGCCTGGAGTGGGGGACAGGGGGCTGGGAACTATGGCTACACCTTC. The rearrangement links TRBV30 to TRBJ1-2; TRBD1 agrees at 12 bases. CDR3 size: 16 residues. Per the germline V gene, CDR1 is GTSNPN and CDR2 is SVGIG (reference sequence). V lost 1 base, J lost 2 bases, and 5 bases stayed unmatched.

This clonotype showed up just a few times. The rearrangement links TRBV6-2 or TRBV6-3 to TRBJ1-2; D is undetermined. Germline V lookup: CDR1 MNHEY, CDR2 SVGEGT. V shed 0 bases and J shed 4 bases, with 12 bases lying between them. The CDR3 length is 15 residues. CDR3 protein: CASSYSIQLRYGYTF. CDR3 DNA sequence: TGTGCCAGCAGTTACTCAATCCAGCTACGCTATGGCTACACCTTC.

This clonotype was observed a handful of times. This rearrangement joins TRBV20-1 to TRBJ2-5, with 11 bases lining up with TRBD2. The CDR3 runs 16 residues. The V gene's germline CDR1 is DFQATT and CDR2 SNEGSKA (reference sequence). Trimming removed 5 bases from V and 3 bases from J; junction bases left unmatched: 11. CDR3 protein: CSASTGTSGRKETQYF. The CDR3 nucleotides read TGCAGTGCTTCGACCGGGACTAGCGGAAGAAAAGAGACCCAGTACTTC.

This clonotype has a count of ten or more. The chain employs TRBV10-3 and TRBJ2-7; 10 bases agree with TRBD2. The CDR3 is 15 residues long. CDR1 is ENHRY, CDR2 SYGVKD, per germline. Trimming cost V 10 bases and J 4 bases; bases outside gene matches: 13. The CDR3 DNA reads as TGTGCCAGCCAAGCTAGCGGGGGTAAAGCGTACGAGCAGTACTTC. Translated, it gives CASQASGGKAYEQYF.

A few counts support this clonotype. The chain is built from TRBV7-2 and TRBJ2-7; tentative D call: TRBD2 (5 bases). The CDR3 length is 14 residues. Trimming took off 5 bases at V and 5 bases at J, with 16 bases between the two ends. CDR1 is SGHTA, CDR2 FQGNSA, per germline. The CDR3 sequence is CASSPTMGDDEQYF. For the CDR3, the DNA is TGTGCCAGCAGCCCCACTATGGGAGACGACGAGCAGTACTTC.

The V and J genes are TRBV11-2 and TRBJ2-1, with TRBD2 identical over 13 bases. The V gene's germline CDR1 is SGHAT and CDR2 FQNNGV. The CDR3 is made up of 17 amino acids. V lost 4 bases and J lost 1; bases outside the gene matches: 4. CDR3 sequence reads: CASSSATSGRSYNEQFF. The CDR3 DNA sequence: TGTGCCAGCAGCTCTGCGACTAGCGGGAGGTCCTACAATGAGCAGTTCTTC. Drawing the rest from reference TRBV11-2 and TRBJ2-1, the complete variable domain is EAGVAQSPRYKIIEKRQSVAFWCNPISGHATLYWYQQILGQGPKLLIQFQNNGVVDDSQLPKDRFSAERLKGVDSTLKIQPAKLEDSAVYLCASSSATSGRSYNEQFFGPGTRLTVL.

The V and J genes are TRBV4-2 and TRBJ1-5; no clear D. Trimming took off 0 bases at V and 1 base at J, with 10 bases between the two ends. Germline assignment: CDR1 LGHNA and CDR2 YNFKEQ. The CDR3 loop spans 16 amino acids. DNA for the CDR3: TGTGCCAGCAGCCAAGATCTGGTGATAAGCAATCAGCCCCAGCATTTT. Translated: CASSQDLVISNQPQHF.

The CDR3 DNA follows: TGTGCCAGCAGCCAAGTTTGGGGGCACCGGGACAGGGGCTGTAGCAATCAGCCCCAGCATTTT. It translates to CASSQVWGHRDRGCSNQPQHF. This chain links TRBV3-2 with TRBJ1-5; TRBD1, as called in the table, went unchecked against the DNA. TRBV3-2 is classified as a pseudogene. This CDR3 is built from 21 residues.

V is TRBV19 and J is TRBJ1-4; D unresolved. The CDR3 covers 15 residues. The germline gives CDR1 LNHDA, CDR2 SQIVND (reference sequence). V dropped 3 bases and J dropped 0 bases, with 8 bases sitting between them. The CDR3 region has the DNA TGTGCCAGTAGTATGACATTTGCAACTAATGAAAAACTGTTTTTT. Residues: CASSMTFATNEKLFF. The entire variable domain, with the rest obtained from reference TRBV19 and TRBJ1-4, is as follows: DGGITQSPKYLFRKEGQNVTLSCEQNLNHDAMYWYRQDPGQGLRLIYYSQIVNDFQKGDIAEGYSVSREKKESFPLTVTSAQKNPTAFYLCASSMTFATNEKLFFGSGTQLSVL.